The sequence of this T cell receptor (beta chain) was determined in a study of blood T cell repertoires in COVID-19. The CDR3 totals 16 residues. The V and J ends lost 1 base and 6 bases, in that order; junction bases with no gene match: 6. The germline gives CDR1 KGHSH, CDR2 LQKENI. Grouping used clinical history reported by participants in a survey and questionnaire. Within the 2 weeks before study entry, each person in the exposed group met a COVID-19 case. Authors' methods: Amplified reference gene primers provided the basis for estimating nucleated cell counts. Sequenced by immunoSEQ multiplex PCR; TCRdb stores in-frame clones only, minus some. V, J and clone size reflect that table, while D and trimming were determined from the DNA. The table records roughly 400,000 clones, 90% to 95% of them present only once.

The material sequenced was PBMCs or T cells enriched from blood (not recorded which). This TCR was recovered from a woman between 40 and 50 years old who had been exposed to COVID-19. The V call is TRBV18, the J call TRBJ1-6; 7 bases are shared with TRBD1. DNA of the CDR3: TGTGCCAGCTCACCACAGGGGGCAGGTTTTAATTCACCCCTCCACTTT. Its protein is CASSPQGAGFNSPLHF.